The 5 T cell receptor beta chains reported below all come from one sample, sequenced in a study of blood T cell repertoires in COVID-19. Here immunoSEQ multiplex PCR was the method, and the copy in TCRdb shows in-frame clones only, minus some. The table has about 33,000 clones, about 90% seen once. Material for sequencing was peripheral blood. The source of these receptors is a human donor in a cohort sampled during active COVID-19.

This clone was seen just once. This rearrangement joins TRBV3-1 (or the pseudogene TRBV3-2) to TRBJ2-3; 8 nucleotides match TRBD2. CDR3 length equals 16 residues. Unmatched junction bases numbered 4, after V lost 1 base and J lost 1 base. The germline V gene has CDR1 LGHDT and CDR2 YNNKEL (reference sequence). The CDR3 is CASSQAISGGTDTQYF. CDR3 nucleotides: TGTGCCAGCAGCCAAGCTATTAGCGGGGGCACAGATACGCAGTATTTT.

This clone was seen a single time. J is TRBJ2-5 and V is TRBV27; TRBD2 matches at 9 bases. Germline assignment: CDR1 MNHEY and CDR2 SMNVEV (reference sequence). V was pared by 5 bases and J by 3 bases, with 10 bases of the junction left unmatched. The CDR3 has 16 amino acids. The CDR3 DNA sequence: TGTGCCAGCAGTCGCCAGAGTGAGCGGGGGGAAGAGACCCAGTACTTC. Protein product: CASSRQSERGEETQYF.

The CDR3 region is CASMAGQAAYNEQFF. CDR3 coding DNA: TGTGCCAGCATGGCGGGACAGGCCGCCTACAATGAGCAGTTCTTC. The chain links TRBV28 to TRBJ2-1, with TRBD1 matching over 8 bases. The CDR3 extends over 15 amino acids. Germline values: CDR1 MDHEN, CDR2 SYDVKM. V shed 7 bases, J shed 2 bases, and the junction held 7 bases outside the gene matches. Full variable domain (outside the CDR3, taken from reference TRBV28 and TRBJ2-1): DVKVTQSSRYLVKRTGEKVFLECVQDMDHENMFWYRQDPGLGLRLIYFSYDVKMKEKGDIPEGYSVSREKKERFSLILESASTNQTSMYLCASMAGQAAYNEQFFGPGTRLTVL.

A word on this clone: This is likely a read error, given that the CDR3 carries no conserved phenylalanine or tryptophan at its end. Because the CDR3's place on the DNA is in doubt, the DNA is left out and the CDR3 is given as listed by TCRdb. The chain's CDR3 is CASSQDWKKPR. This chain connects TRBV14 to TRBJ2-3; the D segment call TRBD2 is taken from the table without a DNA check. Germline CDR1 SGHDN, CDR2 FVKESK. The CDR3 extends over 11 residues, inclusive of both ends.

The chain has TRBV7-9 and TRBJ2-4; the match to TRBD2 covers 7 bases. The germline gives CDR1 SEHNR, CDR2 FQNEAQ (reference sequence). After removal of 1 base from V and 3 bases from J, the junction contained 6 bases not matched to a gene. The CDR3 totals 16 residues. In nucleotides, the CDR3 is TGTGCCAGCAGCTTAGGGACTAGTTCTGTCAAAAACATTCAGTACTTC. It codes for CASSLGTSSVKNIQYF.